The 20 T cell receptor beta chains below all came from one sample that was sequenced in a study of blood T cell repertoires in COVID-19. The data were produced by immunoSEQ multiplex PCR, yet TCRdb's version contains in-frame clones alone and is incomplete. This sample carries over 75,000 clones, about 80% of them seen once, and the ten largest clones take 10%. Source material: peripheral blood. The receptors were gathered from a man aged 70 or older with acute or convalescent COVID-19.

This rearrangement joins TRBV29-1 to TRBJ2-7; 7 bases agree with TRBD1. Germline V gives CDR1 SQVTM, CDR2 ANQGSEA. The CDR3 loop spans 13 amino acids. The ends lost 4 bases at V and 2 bases at J; junction bases unmatched: 5. The CDR3 nucleotides read TGCAGCGTTGGTACAGGGGCAACCTACGAGCAGTACTTC. Translated, it gives CSVGTGATYEQYF.

This clone is a singleton in its sample. The rearrangement links TRBV18 to TRBJ2-1; a weak D match, TRBD1 (6 bases). Trimming took 5 bases from V and 5 from J, leaving 10 bases between them. Germline V gives CDR1 KGHSH, CDR2 LQKENI. This CDR3 has 13 amino acids. The CDR3 DNA is TGTGCCAGCTCAACAGGGTCAGACAATGAGCAGTTCTTC. This gives the protein CASSTGSDNEQFF.

The chain combines TRBV11-1 with TRBJ2-7; D remains ambiguous. CDR1 is SGHAT and CDR2 is FQDESV in the germline V gene (reference sequence). Trimming cost V 6 bases and J 0 bases, with 12 bases left between them. The CDR3 extends over 14 amino acids. The CDR3 is CASSSDSSSYEQYF. In DNA, the CDR3 is TGTGCCAGCAGTTCCGATTCGAGCTCCTACGAGCAGTACTTC.

The V gene is TRBV7-2, the J gene TRBJ2-1, with TRBD2 matching over 8 bases. Trimming took 5 bases from V and 8 from J; bases not matched to a gene: 11. The CDR3 extends over 15 amino acids. The germline V gene encodes CDR1 SGHTA and CDR2 FQGNSA. The CDR3 DNA is TGTGCCAGCAGCCCTACCGGGACTAGGGTCCATGAGCAGTTCTTC. Amino acid sequence: CASSPTGTRVHEQFF.

The chain joins TRBV5-4 to TRBJ1-1; D not certain. Between the trimmed V and J ends, which lost 0 bases and 2 bases, there was a span of 8 bases. The CDR3 is 14 residues long. CDR1 and CDR2 (germline): SGHNT, YYREEE (reference sequence). DNA for the CDR3: TGTGCCAGCAGCTTGGCCGCGGTAAACACTGAAGCTTTCTTT. Translated: CASSLAAVNTEAFF.

The rearrangement links TRBV4-2 to TRBJ2-5; D ambiguous. V lost 1 base and J lost 1, with 7 bases in between. This CDR3 has 14 residues. Germline CDR1 is LGHNA and CDR2 is YNFKEQ. The DNA for the CDR3 is TGTGCCAGCAGCCAAGTTGAGTCCCAAGAGACCCAGTACTTC. Its translation: CASSQVESQETQYF.

Here the CDR3 reads CSAKSSGSYNEQFF. CDR3 in DNA: TGCAGCGCCAAGTCTAGCGGGAGCTACAATGAGCAGTTCTTC. V and J are TRBV29-1 and TRBJ2-1; 10 bases agree with TRBD2. J lost 3 bases, V lost 7 bases, and 6 bases had no gene match. The length of the CDR3 is 14 residues. The germline V gene encodes CDR1 SQVTM and CDR2 ANQGSEA.

This chain joins TRBV7-3 and TRBJ2-2; 7 positions match TRBD2. The CDR3 extends over 16 amino acids. Germline assignment: CDR1 SGHTA and CDR2 FQGTGA. Germline trimming cut 1 base from V and 2 bases from J; bases unmatched to any gene: 4. CDR3 nucleotides: TGTGCCAGCAGCTTAAAGGGACTAAGTAACACCGGGGAGCTGTTTTTT. Translation gives CASSLKGLSNTGELFF.

The CDR3 loop is CASSPQSKNTGELFF. The CDR3 nucleotides read TGTGCCAGCTCACCACAAAGCAAAAACACCGGGGAGCTGTTTTTT. V and J are TRBV18 and TRBJ2-2; no definite D call. From germline, CDR1 is KGHSH and CDR2 LQKENI. V was trimmed by 1 base and J by 2 bases, leaving 8 bases between them. The CDR3 contains 15 residues.

V is TRBV18 and J is TRBJ2-2; D remains ambiguous. The germline V gene has CDR1 KGHSH and CDR2 LQKENI. V gave up 4 bases and J gave up 7 bases, with 13 bases separating them. The CDR3 has 14 residues. The CDR3 DNA sequence: TGTGCCAGCTCACTATCTTCTAGGATCGGGGAGCTGTTTTTT. This gives the protein CASSLSSRIGELFF.

This clone was seen a handful of times. The chain recombines TRBV7-9 with TRBJ1-2, with D maybe TRBD1 (6 bases). This CDR3 contains 13 residues. Germline V lookup: CDR1 SEHNR, CDR2 FQNEAQ (reference sequence). The V and J ends lost 6 bases and 6 bases respectively, with 14 bases between them. The CDR3 reads CASSPGTTHGYTF. CDR3 in DNA: TGTGCCAGCAGTCCCGGGACAACCCATGGCTACACCTTC. The full variable domain, with the rest looked up from reference TRBV7-9 and TRBJ1-2, is DTGVSQNPRHKITKRGQNVTFRCDPISEHNRLYWYRQTLGQGPEFLTYFQNEAQLEKSRLLSDRFSAERPKGSFSTLEIQRTEQGDSAMYLCASSPGTTHGYTFGSGTRLTVV.

The chain carries TRBV6-6 and TRBJ1-2; the D is unclear. The CDR3 length is 11 residues. Between the trimmed V and J ends, which lost 4 bases and 5 bases, there was a span of 5 bases. CDR1 is MNHNY, CDR2 SVGAGI, per germline (reference sequence). CDR3 nucleotides: TGTGCCAGCAGTTCGACATATGGCTACACCTTC. Translating gives CASSSTYGYTF.

This clone was detected once. This chain uses TRBV28 with TRBJ2-3; 10 bases fit TRBD2. The CDR3 sequence is 17 residues long. V was pared by 3 bases and J by 0 bases, with 6 bases of the junction left unmatched. Germline V gene sequence: CDR1 MDHEN, CDR2 SYDVKM. The CDR3 spells CASSLTSGSPSTDTQYF. CDR3 bases: TGTGCCAGCAGTTTGACTAGCGGGTCCCCTAGCACAGATACGCAGTATTTT.

The chain is built from TRBV6-6 and TRBJ2-2; 10 bases map to TRBD2. Unmatched junction bases numbered 7, after V lost 5 bases and J lost 1 base. There are 17 residues in the CDR3. Germline V gene lookup returns CDR1 MNHNY and CDR2 SVGAGI (reference sequence). Here the CDR3 reads CASSRTSGPLNTGELFF. The CDR3 DNA reads TGTGCCAGCAGTCGGACTAGCGGACCTTTGAACACCGGGGAGCTGTTTTTT.

The J gene is TRBJ1-3, the V gene TRBV15; D is undetermined. Germline assignment: CDR1 LNHNV and CDR2 YYDKDF (reference sequence). The CDR3 contains 16 residues. V was clipped by 1 base and J by 0 bases, with 10 bases between them. CDR3 sequence: CATSRGDTSSGNTIYF. For the CDR3, the DNA is TGTGCCACCAGCAGAGGAGACACGAGCTCTGGAAACACCATATATTTT. Complete variable domain (other parts from reference TRBV15 and TRBJ1-3): DAMVIQNPRYQVTQFGKPVTLSCSQTLNHNVMYWYQQKSSQAPKLLFHYYDKDFNNEADTPDNFQSRRPNTSFCFLDIRSPGLGDTAMYLCATSRGDTSSGNTIYFGEGSWLTVV.

This chain joins TRBV30 and TRBJ1-2, with 7 bases aligning to TRBD1. After removal of 4 bases from V and 2 bases from J, the junction contained 19 bases not matched to a gene. The CDR3 sequence is 18 residues long. Germline loops: CDR1 GTSNPN, CDR2 SVGIG (reference sequence). The CDR3 spells CAWTLWGKQGIVNYGYTF. CDR3 nucleotides: TGTGCCTGGACATTATGGGGGAAACAGGGGATCGTCAACTATGGCTACACCTTC.

This clone was counted only a few times. This chain connects TRBV7-9 to TRBJ2-1; 10 bases are shared with TRBD2. The CDR3 is 16 residues long. Germline V gene data show CDR1 as SEHNR and CDR2 as FQNEAQ (reference sequence). V was pared by 5 bases and J by 4 bases, with 8 bases of the junction left unmatched. In DNA, the CDR3 is TGTGCCAGCAGCACCCCTAGCGGGAGTATATACAATGAGCAGTTCTTC. Its protein is CASSTPSGSIYNEQFF.

This clone was detected only a few times. The CDR3 nucleotides are TGTGCCAGCAGTGACCCGGGAGGGCAGAACACCGGGGAGCTGTTTTTT. Its protein is CASSDPGGQNTGELFF. The chain couples TRBV25-1 to TRBJ2-2, with 8 bases aligning to TRBD2. The CDR3 runs 16 residues. Germline V lookup: CDR1 MGHDK, CDR2 SYGVNS. The J segment lost 1 base and the V segment lost 3 bases, leaving 4 bases of the junction unmatched.

J is TRBJ1-6 and V is TRBV30; 7 nucleotides match TRBD1. With 5 bases clipped from V and 10 bases from J, the junction kept 11 bases outside the gene matches. The CDR3 contains 14 residues. The germline gives CDR1 GTSNPN, CDR2 SVGIG (reference sequence). The CDR3 sequence is CAWGETGIRSPLHF. CDR3 bases: TGTGCCTGGGGCGAGACAGGGATTCGCTCACCCCTCCACTTT. The whole variable domain, filled in from reference TRBV30 and TRBJ1-6, reads SQTIHQWPATLVQPVGSPLSLECTVEGTSNPNLYWYRQAAGRGLQLLFYSVGIGQISSEVPQNLSASRPQDRQFILSSKKLLLSDSGFYLCAWGETGIRSPLHFGNGTRLTVT.

This rearrangement joins TRBV7-2 to TRBJ2-1; 7 bases map to TRBD2. The CDR3 spans 15 residues. Losses at the gene ends were 5 bases for V and 7 bases for J; bases not matched to a gene: 11. Germline CDR1 is SGHTA and CDR2 is FQGNSA. The CDR3 reads CASSPSYGRVNEQFF. CDR3 nucleotides: TGTGCCAGCAGCCCGAGCTATGGGAGGGTTAATGAGCAGTTCTTC.